These 3 T cell receptor beta chains were all obtained from the same sample, sequenced in a study of metastatic and nonmetastatic thyroid tumors. No treatment had been given to any patient before thyroid surgery. Via MiXCR, TCRdb re-called the PCR reads. The sample holds more than 12,000 clones, around 3.6% seen once. Sequenced input: tumor tissue. The origin of the receptors is a female donor with papillary thyroid cancer or a benign thyroid nodule (not recorded which). Some clones in this sample may be carry-over from other donors' samples.

This sequence joins TRBV5-4 and TRBJ2-1; 8 nucleotides match TRBD2. Germline V gene sequence: CDR1 SGHNT, CDR2 YYREEE (reference sequence). The CDR3 length is 13 residues. V was pared by 2 bases and J by 8 bases, with 3 bases of the junction left unmatched. This chain's CDR3 is CASSFLAGHEQFF. In nucleotides, the CDR3 is TGTGCCAGCAGCTTTTTAGCGGGGCATGAGCAGTTCTTC.

In the case of this clone: The sample contains more than one DNA sequence encoding this CDR3. The chain carries TRBV6-5 and TRBJ1-2; 8 bases are a match to TRBD1. This CDR3 region has 17 residues. Trimming at V came to 2 bases and at J to 3 bases, leaving 11 bases not matched to a gene. The germline CDR1 and CDR2 sequences are MNHEY and SVGAGI. CDR3 in DNA: TGTGCCAGCAGTTACACCGCTCCAGGACAGGGTGACTATGGCTACACCTTC. Amino acid sequence: CASSYTAPGQGDYGYTF.

V usage is TRBV27 and J usage is TRBJ1-2, with no clear D. The length of the CDR3 is 12 residues. V was pared by 5 bases and J by 8 bases, with 12 bases between. Germline assignment: CDR1 MNHEY and CDR2 SMNVEV (reference sequence). For the CDR3, the DNA is TGTGCCAGCAGTACCCCACTCGGGGGCTACACCTTC. Amino acids: CASSTPLGGYTF.